These 23 T cell receptor beta chains were all obtained from the same sample, sequenced in a study of shared clonotypes between healthy human individuals. Only in-frame clones appear in the TCRdb table, and some are missing; sequencing was by immunoSEQ multiplex PCR. This sample has about 690,000 clones, with 90% found just once. The sample consisted of memory CD8+ T cells from PBMCs. Described subset: CD45RO+ cells pooled with CCR7-negative TemRA cells. All receptors derive from a man between 18 and 29 years old in good health. Some clones in this sample may be carry-over from other donors' samples.

On this clone: Just one base apart from a much larger clone, this may be a read error. The chain employs TRBV6-5 and TRBJ1-2, with a tentative D call TRBD1 (6 bases). This CDR3 is 12 amino acids long. Germline CDR1 and CDR2: MNHEY and SVGAGI. The V end was cut by 2 bases, the J end by 7 bases, with 8 bases between. The CDR3 sequence is CASSYGGAGYTF. In nucleotides, the CDR3 is TGTGCCAGCAGTTACGGGGGGGCTGGCTACACCTTC.

The V gene is TRBV14, the J gene TRBJ2-1, with 10 bases identical to TRBD2. Germline CDR1 is SGHDN and CDR2 is FVKESK. The CDR3 is 20 amino acids. V trimming: 1 base; J trimming: 0 bases; junction bases outside the gene matches: 12. The CDR3 is CASSQVGTSVFSSSYNEQFF. CDR3 DNA sequence: TGTGCCAGCAGCCAAGTCGGGACTAGCGTCTTCTCGAGCTCCTACAATGAGCAGTTCTTC.

The chain uses TRBV15 and TRBJ2-7; TRBD2 is a possible D gene (5 bases). This CDR3 has 16 amino acids. Germline V gene data show CDR1 as LNHNV and CDR2 as YYDKDF (reference sequence). V lost 3 bases to trimming and J lost 2 bases, with 17 bases between them. CDR3 sequence reads: CATSRTLTGITYEQYF. The CDR3 DNA sequence: TGTGCCACCAGCAGGACGTTAACCGGGATCACCTACGAGCAGTACTTC.

Note on this clone: Other DNA sequences in the sample encode the same CDR3. Here the CDR3 DNA reads TGTGCCAGCAGCCGTAGCGGGGGGGGTCAAGAGACCCAGTACTTC. Amino acids: CASSRSGGGQETQYF. V and J are TRBV27 and TRBJ2-5; 11 bases map to TRBD2. Germline V gene data show CDR1 as MNHEY and CDR2 as SMNVEV (reference sequence). J was trimmed by 2 bases and V by 6 bases; bases with no gene match: 5. The CDR3 covers 15 residues.

The rearrangement joins TRBV28 to TRBJ2-2; tentative D call: TRBD2 (5 bases). The length of the CDR3 is 13 residues. V was clipped by 2 bases and J by 7 bases, with 8 bases between them. Germline CDR1 reads MDHEN; CDR2 reads SYDVKM. CDR3 sequence (DNA): TGTGCCAGCAGTTTAGAGGGTATCGGGGAGCTGTTTTTT. Translated, it gives CASSLEGIGELFF.

The V and J genes are TRBV15 and TRBJ2-1; 10 nucleotides line up with TRBD2. The CDR3 extends over 15 amino acids. Unmatched junction bases numbered 4, after V lost 2 bases and J lost 6 bases. Germline CDR1 LNHNV, CDR2 YYDKDF (reference sequence). The CDR3 is CATSRSGRAGNEQFF. CDR3 DNA sequence: TGTGCCACCAGCAGAAGCGGGAGGGCCGGCAATGAGCAGTTCTTC.

J is TRBJ2-7 and V is TRBV6-5, with 10 bases identical to TRBD1. V shed 0 bases and J 5 bases; nucleotides not matched to a gene: 7. Germline assignment: CDR1 MNHEY and CDR2 SVGAGI. The CDR3 totals 16 residues. The CDR3 sequence: CASSYSGQGFFDEQYF. CDR3 in DNA: TGTGCCAGCAGTTACTCGGGACAGGGGTTCTTCGACGAGCAGTACTTC.

V gene TRBV15 combines with J gene TRBJ2-5; the D gene is possibly TRBD2 (6 bases). Trimming took 5 bases from V and 3 from J, leaving 13 bases between them. This CDR3 has 14 residues. Germline-derived CDR1 and CDR2 are LNHNV and YYDKDF (reference sequence). The DNA for the CDR3 is TGTGCCACCAGCGCCCTCGCGGGGAAAGAGACCCAGTACTTC. It is translated as CATSALAGKETQYF.

The V gene is TRBV13, the J gene TRBJ1-2, with unresolved D. Trimming left V 0 bases short and J 0 bases short, with 8 bases between. CDR1 and CDR2 from the germline V gene are PRHDT and FYEKMQ (reference sequence). The CDR3 spans 15 residues. In DNA form, the CDR3 reads TGTGCCAGCAGCTTAGGTTTCAGTCCTAACTATGGCTACACCTTC. Its translation is CASSLGFSPNYGYTF.

The gene calls are TRBV5-1 and TRBJ1-3; 10 positions agree with TRBD1. The V and J ends lost 4 bases and 7 bases, in that order; junction bases with no gene match: 14. CDR3 length equals 17 residues. Looked up from germline, CDR1 is SGHRS and CDR2 is YFSETQ. CDR3 coding DNA: TGCGCCAGCAGCCGCTATCCGGGACAGGGGCAGGGGAACACCATATATTTT. Residues: CASSRYPGQGQGNTIYF. Looking up the rest from reference TRBV5-1 and TRBJ1-3 gives the full variable domain: KAGVTQTPRYLIKTRGQQVTLSCSPISGHRSVSWYQQTPGQGLQFLFEYFSETQRNKGNFPGRFSGRQFSNSRSEMNVSTLELGDSALYLCASSRYPGQGQGNTIYFGEGSWLTVV.

This chain uses TRBV9 with TRBJ2-1; 9 bases align to TRBD1. CDR1 SGDLS and CDR2 YYNGEE come from the germline V gene. This CDR3 is built from 19 residues. Trimming at V came to 0 bases and at J to 0 bases, leaving 10 bases not matched to a gene. The CDR3 DNA reads TGTGCCAGCAGCGTAGGGAGCTCCGGGACAGGGAGCTCCTACAATGAGCAGTTCTTC. Translated, it gives CASSVGSSGTGSSYNEQFF.

In its sample, this clone was seen a few times. The V and J genes are TRBV4-1 and TRBJ1-1; no clear D gene. The CDR3 totals 13 residues. Germline assignment: CDR1 MGHRA and CDR2 YSYEKL. Trimming took off 0 bases at V and 8 bases at J, with 10 bases between the two ends. The CDR3 is CASSQEVAYEAFF. In DNA form, the CDR3 reads TGCGCCAGCAGCCAAGAGGTCGCGTACGAAGCTTTCTTT.

The chain recombines TRBV9 with TRBJ2-2; a weak D match, TRBD1 (6 bases). Germline V CDR1 and CDR2: SGDLS, YYNGEE. The CDR3 runs 14 residues. The V end was cut by 2 bases, the J end by 6 bases, with 11 bases between. CDR3 bases: TGTGCCAGCAGCGTGGGACACCGGGCCGGGGAGCTGTTTTTT. Amino acids: CASSVGHRAGELFF.

The chain joins TRBV30 to TRBJ2-7; possible D gene TRBD2, 6 bases. The CDR3 sequence is 14 residues long. Between the trimmed V and J ends, which lost 2 bases and 2 bases, there was a span of 13 bases. CDR1 and CDR2 from the germline V gene are GTSNPN and SVGIG (reference sequence). DNA of the CDR3: TGTGCCTGGAGTATGAGCGGGTTTCCCTACGAGCAGTACTTC. Residues: CAWSMSGFPYEQYF.

The rearrangement links TRBV5-4 to TRBJ2-1, with 13 bases matching TRBD2. Trimming cost V 4 bases and J 7 bases; bases outside gene matches: 8. This CDR3 contains 16 residues. CDR1 and CDR2 (germline): SGHNT, YYREEE (reference sequence). As DNA, the CDR3 is TGTGCCAGCAGCATCGGGACTAGCGGGAATTGGAATGAGCAGTTCTTC. It encodes CASSIGTSGNWNEQFF.

The J gene is TRBJ2-7, the V gene TRBV15; a weak D match, TRBD1 (5 bases). The CDR3 contains 13 residues. The germline V gene has CDR1 LNHNV and CDR2 YYDKDF (reference sequence). V gave up 3 bases and J gave up 1 base, with 7 bases separating them. Here the CDR3 DNA reads TGTGCCACCAGCAGGTCAGGGTCCTACGAGCAGTACTTC. It specifies CATSRSGSYEQYF.

The chain links TRBV19 to TRBJ2-7, with D possibly TRBD1 on 5 matching bases. Trimming removed 3 bases from V and 0 bases from J, with 15 bases in between. In germline, CDR1 is LNHDA, CDR2 SQIVND (reference sequence). The CDR3 has 16 amino acids. CDR3 sequence (DNA): TGTGCCAGTAGTATTGACAGTCGCTACGCCTCCTACGAGCAGTACTTC. It codes for CASSIDSRYASYEQYF.

The chain links TRBV18 to TRBJ2-2; D is possibly TRBD1 (7 bases). The V end lost 4 bases, the J end lost 3 bases, and 15 bases lay between the germline ends. This CDR3 region has 16 residues. Per the germline V gene, CDR1 is KGHSH and CDR2 is LQKENI. The DNA of the CDR3 is TGTGCCAGCTCACGAAAACAGGGGACTTACACCGGGGAGCTGTTTTTT. It codes for CASSRKQGTYTGELFF.

The table lists this clone with a count of one. This chain connects TRBV6-1 to TRBJ2-5; D remains ambiguous. The CDR3 has 8 residues. Germline V gene lookup returns CDR1 MNHNS and CDR2 SASEGT. The CDR3 protein is CARRTQYF. Here the CDR3 DNA reads TGTGCGCGAAGGACCCAGTACTTC.

The V call is TRBV19, the J call TRBJ2-1, with TRBD2 identical over 10 bases. V trimming: 3 bases; J trimming: 7 bases; junction bases outside the gene matches: 3. Germline lookup yields CDR1 LNHDA and CDR2 SQIVND (reference sequence). The CDR3 extends over 14 amino acids. The DNA of the CDR3 is TGTGCCAGTAGTATCGTACTAGCGGGAAATGAGCAGTTCTTC. Protein sequence: CASSIVLAGNEQFF. Complete variable domain (other parts from reference TRBV19 and TRBJ2-1): DGGITQSPKYLFRKEGQNVTLSCEQNLNHDAMYWYRQDPGQGLRLIYYSQIVNDFQKGDIAEGYSVSREKKESFPLTVTSAQKNPTAFYLCASSIVLAGNEQFFGPGTRLTVL.

The rearrangement uses TRBV11-2 and TRBJ2-7, with D perhaps TRBD2 (6 bases). The CDR3 runs to 15 residues. CDR1 and CDR2 (germline): SGHAT, FQNNGV. Trimming shortened V by 3 bases and J by 2 bases, and 14 bases separated the two germline ends. The CDR3 here is CASSLGAGAPYEQYF. The CDR3 DNA reads TGTGCCAGCAGCTTGGGAGCGGGCGCACCCTACGAGCAGTACTTC.

V usage is TRBV19 and J usage is TRBJ1-2; D is unresolved. V was pared by 6 bases and J by 4 bases, with 18 bases between. The CDR3 totals 15 residues. The germline V gene has CDR1 LNHDA and CDR2 SQIVND (reference sequence). The CDR3 loop reads CASSRGTALSYGYTF. In DNA, the CDR3 is TGTGCCAGTAGCCGGGGAACAGCCCTATCCTATGGCTACACCTTC.

The chain has TRBV27 and TRBJ2-6; no firm D call. CDR1 is MNHEY and CDR2 is SMNVEV in the germline V gene (reference sequence). With 2 bases removed from V and 0 bases from J, the gap between germline ends came to 5 bases. This CDR3 contains 15 residues. The CDR3 sequence: CASSLDDSGANVLTF. For the CDR3, the DNA is TGTGCCAGCAGTTTAGATGACTCTGGGGCCAACGTCCTGACTTTC.